The following is a TCR beta chain sequence with its context. Antigen: not known. The method was immunoSEQ multiplex PCR; TCRdb's version includes in-frame clones alone and lacks a portion of them. The profile covers about 350,000 clones, with roughly nine tenths appearing a single time and 3.9% taken by the ten largest. The CDR3 totals 13 residues. Germline values: CDR1 SNHLY, CDR2 FYNNEI. Between the trimmed V and J ends, which lost 4 bases and 3 bases, there was a span of 7 bases. The sample originates from a study of Ad26.COV2.S vaccination and SARS-CoV-2 variants. Study-wide results and limits: Participants in the vaccine arm had higher spike-specific TCR breadth; placebo recipients had lower. Responses of spike-specific T cells (both CD8+ and CD4+) reportedly showed substantial breadth after vaccination. Quantification of TCR breadth and depth may have yielded underestimates of total T cell responses.

The chain is built from TRBV2 and TRBJ2-4, with D possibly being TRBD2 (6 bases). The sequencing here drew on peripheral blood, taken after recovery from COVID-19. The clonotype was recovered from a human donor who had recovered from COVID-19. CDR3 nucleotide sequence: TGTGCCAGCAGTGGGGGGGTCAAAAACATTCAGTACTTC. Residues: CASSGGVKNIQYF.